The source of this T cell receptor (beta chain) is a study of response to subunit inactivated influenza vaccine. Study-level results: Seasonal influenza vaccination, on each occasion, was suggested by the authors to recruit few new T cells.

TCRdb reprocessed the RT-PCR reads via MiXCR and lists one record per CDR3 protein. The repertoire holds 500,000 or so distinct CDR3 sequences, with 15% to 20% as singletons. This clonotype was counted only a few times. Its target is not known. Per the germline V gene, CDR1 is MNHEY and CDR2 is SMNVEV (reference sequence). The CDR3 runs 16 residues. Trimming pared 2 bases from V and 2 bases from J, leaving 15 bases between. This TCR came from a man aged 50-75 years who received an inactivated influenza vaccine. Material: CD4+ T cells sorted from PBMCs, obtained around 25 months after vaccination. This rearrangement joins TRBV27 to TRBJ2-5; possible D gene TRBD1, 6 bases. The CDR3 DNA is TGTGCCAGCAGTTTACAGGGGTACGGACAGCAAGAGACCCAGTACTTC. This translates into CASSLQGYGQQETQYF.